This TCR beta chain was sequenced for a study of blood T cell repertoires in COVID-19. As for the study in general: COVID-19 samples collected from the United States, Italy and Spain covered acute and convalescent phases. T cells, B-cell-depleted T cells, or PBMCs supplied cDNA or gDNA.

This clone appeared a single time. Authors' methods: Nucleated cell counts were estimated from reference gene primer amplification. The data were produced by immunoSEQ multiplex PCR, yet TCRdb's version contains in-frame clones alone and is incomplete. That table gives V, J and clone size, and the DNA gave D and trimming. The sample yields roughly 200,000 clones, around 86% seen once. The V and J ends lost 2 bases and 0 bases respectively, with 10 bases between them. This CDR3 has 16 residues. CDR1 is LGHNA and CDR2 is YNFKEQ in the germline V gene. This chain connects TRBV4-2 to TRBJ2-2, with D hard to call. This clonotype originated in a man in his forties with active or convalescent COVID-19. The sample consisted of peripheral blood. The CDR3 loop is CASSQFPGTNTGELFF. DNA of the CDR3: TGTGCCAGCAGCCAATTCCCGGGTACGAACACCGGGGAGCTGTTTTTT.